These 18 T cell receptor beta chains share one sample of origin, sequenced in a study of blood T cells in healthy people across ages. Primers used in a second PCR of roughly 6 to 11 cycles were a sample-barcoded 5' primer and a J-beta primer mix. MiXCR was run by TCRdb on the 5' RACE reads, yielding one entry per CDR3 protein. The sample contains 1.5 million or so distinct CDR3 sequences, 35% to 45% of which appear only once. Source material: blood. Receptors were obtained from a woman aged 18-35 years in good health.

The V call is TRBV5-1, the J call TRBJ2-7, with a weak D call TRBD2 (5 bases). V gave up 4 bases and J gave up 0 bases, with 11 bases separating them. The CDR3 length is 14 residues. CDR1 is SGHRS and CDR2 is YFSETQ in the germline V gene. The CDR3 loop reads CASSATRSSYEQYF. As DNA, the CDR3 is TGCGCCAGCAGCGCAACTAGGAGCTCCTACGAGCAGTACTTC.

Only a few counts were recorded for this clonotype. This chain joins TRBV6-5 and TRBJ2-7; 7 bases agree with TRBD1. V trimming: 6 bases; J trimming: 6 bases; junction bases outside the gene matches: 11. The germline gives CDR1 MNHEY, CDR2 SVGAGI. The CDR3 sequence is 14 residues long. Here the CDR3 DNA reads TGTGCCAGCAGCCCTTTAGAGACAGGGATCGAGCAGTACTTC. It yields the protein CASSPLETGIEQYF.

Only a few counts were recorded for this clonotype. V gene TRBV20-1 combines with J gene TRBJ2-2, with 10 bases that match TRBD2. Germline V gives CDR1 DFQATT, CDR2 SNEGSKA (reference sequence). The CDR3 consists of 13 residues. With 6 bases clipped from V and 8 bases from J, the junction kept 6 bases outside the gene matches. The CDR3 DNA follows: TGCAGTGCCAAGCTAGCGGGGGCTGGGGAGCTGTTTTTT. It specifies CSAKLAGAGELFF.

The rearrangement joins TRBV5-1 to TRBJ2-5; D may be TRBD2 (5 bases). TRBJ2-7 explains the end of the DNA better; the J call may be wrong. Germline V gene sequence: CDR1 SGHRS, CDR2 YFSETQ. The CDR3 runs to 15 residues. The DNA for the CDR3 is TGCGCCAGCAGGCCCGGTAGTCCCTCCGGGAACGAGCAGTACTTC. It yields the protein CASRPGSPSGNEQYF.

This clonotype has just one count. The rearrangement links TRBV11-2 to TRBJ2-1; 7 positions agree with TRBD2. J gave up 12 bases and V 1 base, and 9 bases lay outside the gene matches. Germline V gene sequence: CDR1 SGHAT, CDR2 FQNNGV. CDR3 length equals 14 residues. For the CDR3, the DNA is TGTGCCAGCAGCTTAGGGGGCGGGAGCGTCTGGCAGTTCTTC. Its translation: CASSLGGGSVWQFF. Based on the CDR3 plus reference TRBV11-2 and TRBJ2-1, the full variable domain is EAGVAQSPRYKIIEKRQSVAFWCNPISGHATLYWYQQILGQGPKLLIQFQNNGVVDDSQLPKDRFSAERLKGVDSTLKIQPAKLEDSAVYLCASSLGGGSVWQFFGPGTRLTVL.

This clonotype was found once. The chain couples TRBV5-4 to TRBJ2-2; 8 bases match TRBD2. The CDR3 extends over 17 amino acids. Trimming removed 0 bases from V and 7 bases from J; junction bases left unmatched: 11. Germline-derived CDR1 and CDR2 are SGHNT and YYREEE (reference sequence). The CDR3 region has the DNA TGTGCCAGCAGCTTGGTCCCGGGACTAGGAGGAGGCGGGGAGCTGTTTTTT. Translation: CASSLVPGLGGGGELFF. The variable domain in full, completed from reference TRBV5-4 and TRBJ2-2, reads ETGVTQSPTHLIKTRGQQVTLRCSSQSGHNTVSWYQQALGQGPQFIFQYYREEENGRGNFPPRFSGLQFPNYSSELNVNALELDDSALYLCASSLVPGLGGGGELFFGEGSRLTVL.

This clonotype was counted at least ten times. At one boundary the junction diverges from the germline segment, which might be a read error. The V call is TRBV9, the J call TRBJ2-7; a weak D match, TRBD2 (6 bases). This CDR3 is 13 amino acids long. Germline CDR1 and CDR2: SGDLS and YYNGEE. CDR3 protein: CASSVAASYEQYF. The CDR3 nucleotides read TGTGCCAGCAGTGTAGCGGCCTCCTACGAGCAGTACTTC.

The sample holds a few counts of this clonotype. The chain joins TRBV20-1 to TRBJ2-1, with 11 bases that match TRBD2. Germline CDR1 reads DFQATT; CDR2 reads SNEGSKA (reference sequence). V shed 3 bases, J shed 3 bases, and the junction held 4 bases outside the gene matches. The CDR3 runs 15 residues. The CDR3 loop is CSASGTSGDYNEQFF. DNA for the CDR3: TGCAGTGCTAGCGGGACTAGCGGAGACTACAATGAGCAGTTCTTC.

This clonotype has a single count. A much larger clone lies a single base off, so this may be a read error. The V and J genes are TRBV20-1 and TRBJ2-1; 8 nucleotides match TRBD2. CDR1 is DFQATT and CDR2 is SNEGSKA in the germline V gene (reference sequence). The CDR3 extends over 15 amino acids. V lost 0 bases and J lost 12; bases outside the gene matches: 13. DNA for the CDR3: TGCAGTGCTAGAGATAGTAGCGGGATCACGGATGGGCAGTTCTTC. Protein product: CSARDSSGITDGQFF.

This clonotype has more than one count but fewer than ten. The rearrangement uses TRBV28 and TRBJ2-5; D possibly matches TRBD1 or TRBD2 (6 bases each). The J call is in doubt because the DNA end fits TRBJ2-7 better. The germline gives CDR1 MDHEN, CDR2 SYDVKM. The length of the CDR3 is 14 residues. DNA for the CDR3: TGTGCCAGCAGTGGGTCGGGGGCCTACTACGAGCAGTACTTC. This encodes CASSGSGAYYEQYF.

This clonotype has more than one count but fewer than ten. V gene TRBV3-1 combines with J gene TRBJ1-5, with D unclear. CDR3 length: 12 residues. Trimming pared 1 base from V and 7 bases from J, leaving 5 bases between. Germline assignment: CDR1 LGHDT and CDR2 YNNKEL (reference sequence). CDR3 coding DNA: TGTGCCAGCAGCCAAGGGAGGCAGCCCCAGCATTTT. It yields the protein CASSQGRQPQHF.

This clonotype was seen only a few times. The CDR3 sequence: CASSQPGLEGQDGYTF. DNA of the CDR3: TGTGCCAGCAGCCAACCGGGACTCGAGGGGCAGGATGGCTACACCTTC. The chain carries TRBV4-2 and TRBJ1-2; possibly TRBD1 for D (5 bases). CDR1 and CDR2 from the germline V gene are LGHNA and YNFKEQ. This CDR3 spans 16 amino acids. With 2 bases removed from V and 6 bases from J, the gap between germline ends came to 19 bases.

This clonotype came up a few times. The CDR3 loop is CASSLGTPPYTF. The CDR3 DNA follows: TGCGCCAGCAGCCTAGGAACTCCGCCCTACACCTTC. The chain carries TRBV5-1 and TRBJ1-2, with D uncertain. The CDR3 loop spans 12 amino acids. The V end lost 4 bases, the J end lost 10 bases, and 14 bases lay between the germline ends. The V gene's germline CDR1 is SGHRS and CDR2 YFSETQ.

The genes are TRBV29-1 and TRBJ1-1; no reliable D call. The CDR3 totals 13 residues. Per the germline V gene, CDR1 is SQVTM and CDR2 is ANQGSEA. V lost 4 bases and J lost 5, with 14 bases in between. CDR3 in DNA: TGCAGCGTTGCACCTCGGCTAAGGACTGAAGCTTTCTTT. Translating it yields CSVAPRLRTEAFF.

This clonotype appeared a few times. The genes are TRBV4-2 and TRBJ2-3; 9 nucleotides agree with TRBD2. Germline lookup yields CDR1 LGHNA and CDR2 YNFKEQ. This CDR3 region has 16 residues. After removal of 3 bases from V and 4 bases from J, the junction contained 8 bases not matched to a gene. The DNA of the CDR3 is TGTGCCAGCAGCCAGTTGGCGGGAGGGCTGGCAGATACGCAGTATTTT. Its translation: CASSQLAGGLADTQYF.

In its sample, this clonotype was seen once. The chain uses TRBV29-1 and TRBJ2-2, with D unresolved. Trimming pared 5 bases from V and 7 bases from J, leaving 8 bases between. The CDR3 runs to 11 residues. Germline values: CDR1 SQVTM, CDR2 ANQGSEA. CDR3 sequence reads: CSVKTGGELFF. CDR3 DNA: TGCAGCGTTAAAACTGGCGGGGAGCTGTTTTTT.

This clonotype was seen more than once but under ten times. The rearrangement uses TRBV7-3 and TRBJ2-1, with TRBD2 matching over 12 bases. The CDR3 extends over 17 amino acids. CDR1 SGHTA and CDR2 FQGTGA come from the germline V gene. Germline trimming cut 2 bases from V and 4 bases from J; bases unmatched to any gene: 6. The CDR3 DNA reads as TGTGCCAGCAGCTTAGCTACTAGCGGGGGGTTTTACAATGAGCAGTTCTTC. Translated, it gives CASSLATSGGFYNEQFF.

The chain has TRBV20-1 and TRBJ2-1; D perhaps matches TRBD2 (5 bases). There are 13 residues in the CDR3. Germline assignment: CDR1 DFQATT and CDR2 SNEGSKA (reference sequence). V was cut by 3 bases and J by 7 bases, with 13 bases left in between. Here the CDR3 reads CSASSALGNEQFF. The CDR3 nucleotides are TGCAGTGCTAGTAGCGCCTTGGGGAATGAGCAGTTCTTC.